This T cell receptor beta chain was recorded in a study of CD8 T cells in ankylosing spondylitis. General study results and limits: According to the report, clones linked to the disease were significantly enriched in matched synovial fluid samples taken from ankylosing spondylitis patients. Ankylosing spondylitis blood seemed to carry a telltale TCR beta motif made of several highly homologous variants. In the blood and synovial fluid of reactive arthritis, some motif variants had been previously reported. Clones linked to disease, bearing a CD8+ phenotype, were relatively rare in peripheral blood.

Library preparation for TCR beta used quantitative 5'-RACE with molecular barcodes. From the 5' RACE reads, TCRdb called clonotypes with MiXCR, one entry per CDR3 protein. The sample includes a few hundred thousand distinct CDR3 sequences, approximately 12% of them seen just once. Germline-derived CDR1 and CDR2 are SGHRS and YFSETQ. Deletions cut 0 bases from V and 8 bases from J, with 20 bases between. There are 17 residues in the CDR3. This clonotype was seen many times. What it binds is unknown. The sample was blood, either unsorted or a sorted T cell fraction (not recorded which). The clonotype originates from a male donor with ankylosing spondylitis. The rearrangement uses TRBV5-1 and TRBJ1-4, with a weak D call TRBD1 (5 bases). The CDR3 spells CASSLEGDLGSGEKLFF. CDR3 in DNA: TGCGCCAGCAGCTTGGAAGGGGATCTCGGTTCGGGGGAAAAACTGTTTTTT.